These 6 T cell receptor beta chains originate from one sample sequenced in a study of blood T cell repertoires in COVID-19. The assay was immunoSEQ multiplex PCR, and TCRdb's table has in-frame clones only and misses some. The table shows 250,000 to 300,000 clones, with approximately 91% occurring only once. The sample was PBMCs or T cells enriched from blood (not recorded which). These TCRs come from a woman aged 40 to 50 who had recovered from COVID-19.

This sequence joins TRBV12-5 and TRBJ1-1; D is unresolved. The CDR3 is made up of 16 amino acids. Germline V CDR1 and CDR2: LGHNT, FRNRAP. Trimming removed 6 bases at V and 0 bases at J, with 17 bases between. CDR3 protein: CASGPVSPGLNTEAFF. As DNA, the CDR3 is TGTGCTAGTGGACCCGTAAGTCCCGGTCTGAACACTGAAGCTTTCTTT.

V usage is TRBV12-5 and J usage is TRBJ2-1; D is possibly TRBD1 (5 bases). The CDR3 has 13 residues. V was clipped by 7 bases and J by 4 bases, with 11 bases between them. The germline V gene encodes CDR1 LGHNT and CDR2 FRNRAP. CDR3 protein: CASAPTVYNEQFF. The DNA of the CDR3 is TGTGCTAGTGCCCCGACAGTTTACAATGAGCAGTTCTTC.

CDR3 nucleotide sequence: TGCAGCGTTCTCTCGGGGGCCAAAAACATTCAGTACTTC. Protein: CSVLSGAKNIQYF. This rearrangement joins TRBV29-1 to TRBJ2-4; possibly TRBD2 for D (5 bases). Germline V lookup: CDR1 SQVTM, CDR2 ANQGSEA. This CDR3 spans 13 amino acids. V lost 5 bases, J lost 1 base, and 9 bases lay in between.

The chain employs TRBV11-2 and TRBJ2-1, with a tentative D call TRBD1 (6 bases). The CDR3 loop spans 16 amino acids. With 6 bases removed from V and 1 base from J, the gap between germline ends came to 16 bases. Looked up from germline, CDR1 is SGHAT and CDR2 is FQNNGV. This chain's CDR3 is CASSAIRGTSYNEQFF. DNA for the CDR3: TGTGCCAGCAGTGCTATCAGGGGCACGTCCTACAATGAGCAGTTCTTC. Full variable domain (remainder filled in from reference TRBV11-2 and TRBJ2-1): EAGVAQSPRYKIIEKRQSVAFWCNPISGHATLYWYQQILGQGPKLLIQFQNNGVVDDSQLPKDRFSAERLKGVDSTLKIQPAKLEDSAVYLCASSAIRGTSYNEQFFGPGTRLTVL.

The rearrangement links TRBV5-6 to TRBJ1-4; 8 nucleotides match TRBD1. This CDR3 spans 15 amino acids. Germline V lookup: CDR1 SGHDT, CDR2 YYEEEE. V gave up 0 bases and J gave up 8 bases; unmatched junction bases: 6. CDR3 residues: CASSLGKGQVEKLFF. The DNA for the CDR3 is TGTGCCAGCAGCTTGGGGAAGGGACAGGTAGAAAAACTGTTTTTT.

This clone was recorded only once. The chain uses TRBV6-4 and TRBJ1-2; D uncertain. The CDR3 extends over 17 amino acids. V lost 6 bases and J 1 base, leaving 21 bases between the germline ends. Germline values: CDR1 MRHNA, CDR2 SNTAGT. The CDR3 DNA reads TGTGCCAGCAGGTCTCGAGGAGGTAAGTTGGTTAACTATGGCTACACCTTC. Translating it yields CASRSRGGKLVNYGYTF.